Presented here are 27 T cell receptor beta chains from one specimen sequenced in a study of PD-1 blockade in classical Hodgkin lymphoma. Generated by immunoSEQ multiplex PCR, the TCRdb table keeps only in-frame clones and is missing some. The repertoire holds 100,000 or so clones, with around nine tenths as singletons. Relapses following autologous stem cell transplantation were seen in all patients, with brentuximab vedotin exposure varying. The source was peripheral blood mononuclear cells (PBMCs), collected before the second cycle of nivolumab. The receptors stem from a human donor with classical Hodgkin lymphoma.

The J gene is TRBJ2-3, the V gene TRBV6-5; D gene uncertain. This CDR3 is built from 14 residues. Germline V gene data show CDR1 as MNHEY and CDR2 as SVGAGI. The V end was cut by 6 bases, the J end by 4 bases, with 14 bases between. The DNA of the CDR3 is TGTGCCAGCAGGGTTCGTCAATTTTCAGATACGCAGTATTTT. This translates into CASRVRQFSDTQYF.

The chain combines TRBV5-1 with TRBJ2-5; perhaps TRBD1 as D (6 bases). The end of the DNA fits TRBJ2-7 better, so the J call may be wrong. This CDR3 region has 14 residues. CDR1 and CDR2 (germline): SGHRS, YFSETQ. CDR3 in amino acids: CASSFEGGIYEQYF. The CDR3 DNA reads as TGCGCCAGCAGCTTTGAAGGGGGTATCTACGAGCAGTACTTC.

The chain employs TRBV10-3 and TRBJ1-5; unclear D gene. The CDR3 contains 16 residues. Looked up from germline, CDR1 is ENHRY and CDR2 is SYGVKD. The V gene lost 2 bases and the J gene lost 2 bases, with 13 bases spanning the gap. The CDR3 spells CAISEGLRKGNQPQHF. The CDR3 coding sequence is TGTGCCATCAGTGAGGGACTGAGGAAGGGCAATCAGCCCCAGCATTTT.

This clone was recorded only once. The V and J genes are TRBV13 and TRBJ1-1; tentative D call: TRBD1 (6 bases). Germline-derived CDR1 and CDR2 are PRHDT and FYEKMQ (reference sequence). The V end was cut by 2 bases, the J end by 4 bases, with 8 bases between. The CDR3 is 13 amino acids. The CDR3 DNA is TGTGCCAGCAGCTTAACAGGGATCACTGAAGCTTTCTTT. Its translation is CASSLTGITEAFF.

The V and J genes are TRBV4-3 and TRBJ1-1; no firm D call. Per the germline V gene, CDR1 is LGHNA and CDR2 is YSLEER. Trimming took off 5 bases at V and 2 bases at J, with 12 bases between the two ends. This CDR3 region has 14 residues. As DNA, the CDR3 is TGCGCCAGCAGCGGAACGGGCCTCAACACTGAAGCTTTCTTT. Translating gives CASSGTGLNTEAFF.

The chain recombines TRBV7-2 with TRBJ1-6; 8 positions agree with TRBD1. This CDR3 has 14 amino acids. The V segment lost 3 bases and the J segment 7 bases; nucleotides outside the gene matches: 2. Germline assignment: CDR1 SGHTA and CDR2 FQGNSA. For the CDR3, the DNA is TGTGCCAGCAGCTTTACAGGGGGGAATTCACCCCTCCACTTT. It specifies CASSFTGGNSPLHF.

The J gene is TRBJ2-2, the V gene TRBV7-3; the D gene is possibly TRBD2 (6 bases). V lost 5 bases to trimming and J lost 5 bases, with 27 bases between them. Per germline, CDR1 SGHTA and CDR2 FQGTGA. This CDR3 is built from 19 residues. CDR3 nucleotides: TGTGCCAGCAGCCCCGACCCTGGACTATTCCCCAGTATGACCGGGGAGCTGTTTTTT. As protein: CASSPDPGLFPSMTGELFF. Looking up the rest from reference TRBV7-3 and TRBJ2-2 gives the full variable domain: GAGVSQTPSNKVTEKGKYVELRCDPISGHTALYWYRQSLGQGPEFLIYFQGTGAADDSGLPNDRFFAVRPEGSVSTLKIQRTERGDSAVYLCASSPDPGLFPSMTGELFFGEGSRLTVL.

The CDR3 bases are TGTGCCAGCAGCTTAACCCGACAGGGAGCCAAAAACATTCAGTACTTC. It is translated as CASSLTRQGAKNIQYF. The rearrangement links TRBV7-9 to TRBJ2-4; 7 bases map to TRBD1. CDR1 is SEHNR and CDR2 is FQNEAQ in the germline V gene (reference sequence). J lost 0 bases, V lost 2 bases, and 4 bases had no gene match. The CDR3 extends over 16 amino acids.

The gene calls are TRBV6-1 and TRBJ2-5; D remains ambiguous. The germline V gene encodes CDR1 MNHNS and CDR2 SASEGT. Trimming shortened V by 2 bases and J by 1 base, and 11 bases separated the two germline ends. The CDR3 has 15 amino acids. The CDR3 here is CASSEHGWIQETQYF. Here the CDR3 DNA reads TGTGCCAGCAGTGAACATGGATGGATCCAAGAGACCCAGTACTTC.

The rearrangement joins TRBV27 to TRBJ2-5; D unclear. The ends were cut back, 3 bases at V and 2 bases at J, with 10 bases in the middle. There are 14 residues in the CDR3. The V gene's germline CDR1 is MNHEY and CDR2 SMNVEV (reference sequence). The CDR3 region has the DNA TGTGCCAGCAGTTTCGTAGGCCCGCAAGAGACCCAGTACTTC. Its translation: CASSFVGPQETQYF.

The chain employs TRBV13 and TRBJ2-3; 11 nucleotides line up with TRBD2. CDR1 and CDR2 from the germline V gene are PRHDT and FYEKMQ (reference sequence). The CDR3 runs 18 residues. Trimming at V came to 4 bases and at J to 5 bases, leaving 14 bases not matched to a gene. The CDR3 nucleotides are TGTGCCAGCAGCTCTACCATTAGCGGGGGGGCATTAGGAGATACGCAGTATTTT. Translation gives CASSSTISGGALGDTQYF.

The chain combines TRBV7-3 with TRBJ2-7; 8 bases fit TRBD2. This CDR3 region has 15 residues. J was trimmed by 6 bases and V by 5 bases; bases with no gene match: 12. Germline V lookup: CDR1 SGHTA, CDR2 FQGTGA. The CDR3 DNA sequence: TGTGCCAGCAGCCCCGCGGGACTAGTCCTTTCCGAGCAGTACTTC. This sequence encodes CASSPAGLVLSEQYF.

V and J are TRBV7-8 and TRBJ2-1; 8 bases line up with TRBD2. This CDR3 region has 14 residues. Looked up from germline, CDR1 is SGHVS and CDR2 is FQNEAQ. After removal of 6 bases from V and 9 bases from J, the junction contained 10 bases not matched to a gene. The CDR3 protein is CASSYPGLGVEQFF. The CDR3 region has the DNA TGTGCCAGCAGTTACCCGGGACTAGGAGTTGAGCAGTTCTTC. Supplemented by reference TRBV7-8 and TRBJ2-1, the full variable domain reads GAGVSQSPRYKVAKRGQDVALRCDPISGHVSLFWYQQALGQGPEFLTYFQNEAQLDKSGLPSDRFFAERPEGSVSTLKIQRTQQEDSAVYLCASSYPGLGVEQFFGPGTRLTVL.

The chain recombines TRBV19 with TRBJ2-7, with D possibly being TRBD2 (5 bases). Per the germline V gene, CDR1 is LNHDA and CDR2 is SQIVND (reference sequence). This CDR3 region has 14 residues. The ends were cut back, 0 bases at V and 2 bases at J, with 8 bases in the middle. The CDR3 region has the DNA TGTGCCAGTAGTATAGAAGTCGGGACCTACGAGCAGTACTTC. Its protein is CASSIEVGTYEQYF.

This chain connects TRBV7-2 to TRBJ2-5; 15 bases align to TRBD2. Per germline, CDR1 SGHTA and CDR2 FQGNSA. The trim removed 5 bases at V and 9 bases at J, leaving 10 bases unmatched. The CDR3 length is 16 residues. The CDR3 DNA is TGTGCCAGCAGCCCGGGACTAGCGGGGGGTAGCAGGCCCCAGTACTTC. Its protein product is CASSPGLAGGSRPQYF. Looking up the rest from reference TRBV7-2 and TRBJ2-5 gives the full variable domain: GAGVSQSPSNKVTEKGKDVELRCDPISGHTALYWYRQSLGQGLEFLIYFQGNSAPDKSGLPSDRFSAERTGGSVSTLTIQRTQQEDSAVYLCASSPGLAGGSRPQYFGPGTRLLVL.

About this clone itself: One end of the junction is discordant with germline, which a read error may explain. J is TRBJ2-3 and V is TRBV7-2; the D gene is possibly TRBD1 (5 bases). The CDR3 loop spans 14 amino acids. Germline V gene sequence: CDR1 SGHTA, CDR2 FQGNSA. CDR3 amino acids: CASSLAGITDTQYF. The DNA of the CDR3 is TGTGCCAGCAGTTTAGCAGGGATCACAGATACGCAGTATTTT. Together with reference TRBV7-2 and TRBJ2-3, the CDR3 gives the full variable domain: GAGVSQSPSNKVTEKGKDVELRCDPISGHTALYWYRQSLGQGLEFLIYFQGNSAPDKSGLPSDRFSAERTGGSVSTLTIQRTQQEDSAVYLCASSLAGITDTQYFGPGTRLTVL.

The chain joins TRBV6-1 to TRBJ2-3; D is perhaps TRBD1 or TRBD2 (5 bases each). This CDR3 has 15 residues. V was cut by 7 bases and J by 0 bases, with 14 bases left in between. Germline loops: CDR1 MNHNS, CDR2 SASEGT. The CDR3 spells CASTTVGPSTDTQYF. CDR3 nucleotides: TGTGCCAGCACCACAGTGGGACCAAGCACAGATACGCAGTATTTT.

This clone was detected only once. Here the CDR3 reads CASSSQGTGIDEQFF. The CDR3, as DNA: TGTGCCAGCAGCTCACAAGGGACAGGGATCGATGAGCAGTTCTTC. The J gene is TRBJ2-1, the V gene TRBV7-9, with 9 bases fitting TRBD1. Germline V lookup: CDR1 SEHNR, CDR2 FQNEAQ (reference sequence). The J segment lost 8 bases and the V segment lost 4 bases, leaving 9 bases of the junction unmatched. CDR3 size: 15 residues.

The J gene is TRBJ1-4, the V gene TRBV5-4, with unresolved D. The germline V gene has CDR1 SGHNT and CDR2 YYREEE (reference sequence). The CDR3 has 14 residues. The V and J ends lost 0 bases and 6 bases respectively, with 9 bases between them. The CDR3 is CASSLEEGDEKLFF. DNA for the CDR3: TGTGCCAGCAGCTTGGAAGAGGGTGATGAAAAACTGTTTTTT.

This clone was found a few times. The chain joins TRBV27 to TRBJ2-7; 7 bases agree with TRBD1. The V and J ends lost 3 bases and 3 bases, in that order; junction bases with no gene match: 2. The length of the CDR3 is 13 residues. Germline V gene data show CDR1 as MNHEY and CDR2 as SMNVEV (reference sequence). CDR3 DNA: TGTGCCAGCAGTTTCACAGGGGACTACGAGCAGTACTTC. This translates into CASSFTGDYEQYF.

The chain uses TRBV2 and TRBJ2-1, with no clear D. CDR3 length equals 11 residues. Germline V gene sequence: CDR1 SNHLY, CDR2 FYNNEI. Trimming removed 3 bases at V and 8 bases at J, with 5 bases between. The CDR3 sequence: CASSESYEQFF. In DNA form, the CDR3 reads TGTGCCAGCAGTGAGTCATATGAGCAGTTCTTC.

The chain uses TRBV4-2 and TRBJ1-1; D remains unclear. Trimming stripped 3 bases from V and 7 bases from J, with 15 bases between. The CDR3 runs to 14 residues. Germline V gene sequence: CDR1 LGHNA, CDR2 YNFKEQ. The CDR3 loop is CASSQRQDWGEAFF. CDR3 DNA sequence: TGTGCCAGCAGCCAGAGACAAGATTGGGGTGAAGCTTTCTTT.

The CDR3 spells CASSEATANLGNSPLHF. In nucleotides, the CDR3 is TGTGCCAGCAGTGAAGCCACGGCAAACCTGGGTAATTCACCCCTCCACTTT. This rearrangement joins TRBV2 to TRBJ1-6; D ambiguous. The V end lost 0 bases, the J end lost 6 bases, and 15 bases lay between the germline ends. Germline V gene lookup returns CDR1 SNHLY and CDR2 FYNNEI. The CDR3 has 17 amino acids.

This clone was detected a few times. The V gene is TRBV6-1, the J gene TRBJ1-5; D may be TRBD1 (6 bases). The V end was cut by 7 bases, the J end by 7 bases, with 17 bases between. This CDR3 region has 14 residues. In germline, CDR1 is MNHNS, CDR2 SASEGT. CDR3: CASTLGGARQPQHF. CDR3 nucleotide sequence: TGTGCCAGCACCCTAGGGGGGGCTAGACAGCCCCAGCATTTT.

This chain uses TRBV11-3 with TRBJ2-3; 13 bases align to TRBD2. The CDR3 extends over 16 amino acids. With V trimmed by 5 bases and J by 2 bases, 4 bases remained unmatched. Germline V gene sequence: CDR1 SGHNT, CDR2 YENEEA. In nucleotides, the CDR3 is TGTGCCAGCAGCAGTGGACTAGCGGGGGCCACAGATACGCAGTATTTT. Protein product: CASSSGLAGATDTQYF.

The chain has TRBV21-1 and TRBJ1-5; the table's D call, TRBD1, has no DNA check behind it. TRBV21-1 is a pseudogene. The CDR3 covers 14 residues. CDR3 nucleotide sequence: TGTGCCAGCCGCAGGGGCAGTCGCTATCAGCCCCAGCATTTT. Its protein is CASRRGSRYQPQHF.

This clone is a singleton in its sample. The CDR3 here is CAIGTARGYTF. In DNA form, the CDR3 reads TGTGCCATAGGGACGGCTAGGGGCTACACCTTC. The chain uses TRBV28 and TRBJ1-2; D perhaps matches TRBD1 (5 bases). The CDR3 sequence is 11 residues long. The V gene lost 10 bases and the J gene lost 8 bases, with 14 bases spanning the gap. From germline, CDR1 is MDHEN and CDR2 SYDVKM.